This TCR beta chain was profiled in a study of OX40 agonist ivuxolimab in advanced cancers. Study-level background: Patients with prior anti-PD-1, anti-PD-L1 or anti-CTLA-4 therapy were eligible; 40% had some. Among those treated, three patients had partial responses, one with hepatocellular carcinoma and two with cutaneous melanoma.

CDR1 is MDHEN, CDR2 SYDVKM, per germline. V was trimmed by 3 bases and J by 4 bases, leaving 12 bases between them. The CDR3 has 14 residues. For this clone: The target antigen is unknown.

Study results and limitations: CD4+ and CD8+ blood T cells expanded clonally by week 6 at 0.1 to 3.0 mg/kg.

This table comes from immunoSEQ multiplex PCR, and its TCRdb copy is limited to in-frame clones, with some not included. The top ten clones hold 0.69% of a sample with roughly 80,000 clones, 90% of them seen once. The sequenced sample was CD4+ or CD8+ T cells sorted from blood, obtained in a trial of the OX40 agonist ivuxolimab. The clonotype originates from an adult with an advanced solid tumor such as melanoma, head and neck, liver or kidney cancer. The chain uses TRBV28 and TRBJ1-1; D remains unclear. As DNA, the CDR3 is TGTGCCAGCAGTTTCCCCAGTCGGGCCACTGAAGCTTTCTTT. Its translation is CASSFPSRATEAFF.